The TCR beta chain described here comes from a study of naive and memory T cell subsets. An equimolar mix of two oligonucleotides served as the beta constant-region primer for TRBC1 and TRBC2. Four rounds of PCR amplified the ligated cDNA using nested alpha and beta constant-region primers plus SP2. MiXCR, applied by TCRdb to the UMI-ligation and nested PCR reads, yields one record per CDR3 protein. The sample holds roughly 130,000 distinct CDR3 sequences, roughly 32% seen once. This CDR3 contains 15 residues. The ends lost 2 bases at V and 7 bases at J; junction bases unmatched: 6. The germline V gene has CDR1 SGDLS and CDR2 YYNGEE. This clonotype came up a few times.

The TCR originated in a human donor in good health. Sequenced: central memory CD4+ T cells from blood. The rearrangement links TRBV9 to TRBJ2-2; the match to TRBD2 covers 9 bases. The CDR3 loop is CASSVVAGAVGELFF. CDR3 bases: TGTGCCAGCAGCGTCGTAGCGGGAGCGGTCGGGGAGCTGTTTTTT.